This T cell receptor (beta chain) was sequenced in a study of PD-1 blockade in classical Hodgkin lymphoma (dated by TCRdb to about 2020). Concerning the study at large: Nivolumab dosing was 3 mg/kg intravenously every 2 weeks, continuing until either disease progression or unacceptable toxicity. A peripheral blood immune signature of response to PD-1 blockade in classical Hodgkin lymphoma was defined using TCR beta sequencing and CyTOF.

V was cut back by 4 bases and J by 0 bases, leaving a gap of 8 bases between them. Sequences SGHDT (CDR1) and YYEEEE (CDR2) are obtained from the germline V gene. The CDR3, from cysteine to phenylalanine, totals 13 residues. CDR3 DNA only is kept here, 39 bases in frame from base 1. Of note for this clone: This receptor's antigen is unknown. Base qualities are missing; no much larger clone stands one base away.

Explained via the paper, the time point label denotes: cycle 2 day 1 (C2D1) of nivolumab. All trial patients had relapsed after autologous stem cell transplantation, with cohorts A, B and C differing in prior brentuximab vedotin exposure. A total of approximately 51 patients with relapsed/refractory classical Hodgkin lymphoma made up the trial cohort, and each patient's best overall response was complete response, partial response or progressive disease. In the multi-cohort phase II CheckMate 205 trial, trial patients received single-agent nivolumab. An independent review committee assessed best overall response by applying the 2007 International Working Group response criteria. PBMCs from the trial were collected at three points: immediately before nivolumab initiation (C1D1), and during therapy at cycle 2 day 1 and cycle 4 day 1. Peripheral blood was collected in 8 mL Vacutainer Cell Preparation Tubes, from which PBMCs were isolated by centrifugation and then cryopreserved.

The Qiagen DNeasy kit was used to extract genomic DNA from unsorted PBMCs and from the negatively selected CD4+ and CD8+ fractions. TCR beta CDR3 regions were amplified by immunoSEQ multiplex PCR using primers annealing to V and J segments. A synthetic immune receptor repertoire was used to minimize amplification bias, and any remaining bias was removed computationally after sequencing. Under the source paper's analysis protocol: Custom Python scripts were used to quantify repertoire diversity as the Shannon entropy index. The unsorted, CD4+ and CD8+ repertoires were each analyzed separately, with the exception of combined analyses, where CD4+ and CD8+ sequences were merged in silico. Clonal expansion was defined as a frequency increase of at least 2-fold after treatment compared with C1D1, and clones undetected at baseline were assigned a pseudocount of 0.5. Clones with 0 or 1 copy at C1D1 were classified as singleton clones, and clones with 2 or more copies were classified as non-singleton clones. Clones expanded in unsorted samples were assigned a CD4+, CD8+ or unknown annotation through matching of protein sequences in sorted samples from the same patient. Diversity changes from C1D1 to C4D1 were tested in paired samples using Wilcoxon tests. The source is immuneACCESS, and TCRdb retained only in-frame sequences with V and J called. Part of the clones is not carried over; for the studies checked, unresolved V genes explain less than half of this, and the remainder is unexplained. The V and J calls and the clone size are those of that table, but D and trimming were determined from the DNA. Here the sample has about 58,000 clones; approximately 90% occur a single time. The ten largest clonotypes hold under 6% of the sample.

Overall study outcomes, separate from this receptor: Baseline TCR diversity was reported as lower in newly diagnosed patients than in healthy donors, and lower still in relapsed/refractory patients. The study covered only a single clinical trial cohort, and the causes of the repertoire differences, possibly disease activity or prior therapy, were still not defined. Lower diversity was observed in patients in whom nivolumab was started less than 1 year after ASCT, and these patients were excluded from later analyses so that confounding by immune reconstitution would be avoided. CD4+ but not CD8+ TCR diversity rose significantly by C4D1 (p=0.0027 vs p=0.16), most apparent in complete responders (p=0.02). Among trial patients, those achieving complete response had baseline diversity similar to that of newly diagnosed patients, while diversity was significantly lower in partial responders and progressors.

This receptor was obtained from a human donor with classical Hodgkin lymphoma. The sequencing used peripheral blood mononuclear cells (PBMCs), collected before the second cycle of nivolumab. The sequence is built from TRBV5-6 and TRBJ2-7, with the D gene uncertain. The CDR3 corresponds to CASSKISSYEQYF. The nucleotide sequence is TGTGCCAGCAGCAAGATAAGCTCCTACGAGCAGTACTTC.